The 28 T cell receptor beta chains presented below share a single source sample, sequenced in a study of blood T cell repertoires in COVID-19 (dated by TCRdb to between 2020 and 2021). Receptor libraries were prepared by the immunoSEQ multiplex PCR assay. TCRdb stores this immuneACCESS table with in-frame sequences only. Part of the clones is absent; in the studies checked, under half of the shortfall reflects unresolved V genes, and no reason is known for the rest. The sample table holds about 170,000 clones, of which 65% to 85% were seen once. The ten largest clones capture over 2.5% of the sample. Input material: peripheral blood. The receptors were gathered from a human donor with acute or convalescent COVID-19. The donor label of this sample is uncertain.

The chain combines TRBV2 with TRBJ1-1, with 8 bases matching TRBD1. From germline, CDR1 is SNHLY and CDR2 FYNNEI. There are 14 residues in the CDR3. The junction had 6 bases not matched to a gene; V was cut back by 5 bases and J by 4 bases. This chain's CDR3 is CASSPTGEGTEAFF. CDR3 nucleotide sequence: TGTGCCAGCAGTCCGACAGGGGAGGGCACTGAAGCTTTCTTT.

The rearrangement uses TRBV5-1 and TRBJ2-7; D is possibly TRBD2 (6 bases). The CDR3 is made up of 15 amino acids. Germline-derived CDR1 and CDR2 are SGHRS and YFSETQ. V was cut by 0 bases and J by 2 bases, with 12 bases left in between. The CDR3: CASSLGGATTYEQYF. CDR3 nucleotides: TGCGCCAGCAGCTTGGGCGGGGCTACCACCTACGAGCAGTACTTC.

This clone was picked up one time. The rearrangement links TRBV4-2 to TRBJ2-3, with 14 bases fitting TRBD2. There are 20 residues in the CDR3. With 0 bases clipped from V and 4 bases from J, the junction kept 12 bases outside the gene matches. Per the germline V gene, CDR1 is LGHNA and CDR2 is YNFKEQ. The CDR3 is CASSQDPPGLAGVGADTQYF. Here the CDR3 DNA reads TGTGCCAGCAGCCAAGATCCTCCGGGACTAGCGGGAGTCGGGGCAGATACGCAGTATTTT.

The CDR3 reads CAISESITGDGYTF. CDR3 nucleotides: TGTGCCATCAGTGAGTCGATAACAGGGGATGGCTACACCTTC. The chain combines TRBV10-3 with TRBJ1-2; 7 positions agree with TRBD1. This CDR3 spans 14 amino acids. Germline loops: CDR1 ENHRY, CDR2 SYGVKD. V was clipped by 0 bases and J by 6 bases; unmatched bases: 4.

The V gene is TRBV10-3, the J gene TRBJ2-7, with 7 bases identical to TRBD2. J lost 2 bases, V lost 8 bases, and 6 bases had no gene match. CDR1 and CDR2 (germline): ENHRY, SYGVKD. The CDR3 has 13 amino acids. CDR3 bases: TGTGCCATCGGGGCGGGGGTAACCTACGAGCAGTACTTC. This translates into CAIGAGVTYEQYF.

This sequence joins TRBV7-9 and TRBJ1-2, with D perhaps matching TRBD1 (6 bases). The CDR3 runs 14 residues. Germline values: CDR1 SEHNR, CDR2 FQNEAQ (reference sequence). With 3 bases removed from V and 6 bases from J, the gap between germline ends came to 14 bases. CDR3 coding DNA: TGTGCCAGCAGCTTGCTTCGGGGGGCCGATGGCTACACCTTC. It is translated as CASSLLRGADGYTF.

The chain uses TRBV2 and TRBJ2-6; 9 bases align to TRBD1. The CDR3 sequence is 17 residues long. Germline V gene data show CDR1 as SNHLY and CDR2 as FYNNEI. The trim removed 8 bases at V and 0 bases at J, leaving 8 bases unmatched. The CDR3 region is CASPPGQGGSGANVLTF. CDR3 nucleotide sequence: TGTGCCAGCCCCCCGGGACAGGGAGGCTCTGGGGCCAACGTCCTGACTTTC.

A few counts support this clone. This CDR3 reads CASSTGGASGGYTF. The CDR3 DNA reads TGTGCCAGTTCCACAGGGGGCGCTTCGGGTGGCTACACCTTC. The genes are TRBV11-2 and TRBJ1-2; 9 bases are shared with TRBD1. Trimming removed 9 bases from V and 7 bases from J; junction bases left unmatched: 12. The CDR3 length is 14 residues. Germline CDR1 reads SGHAT; CDR2 reads FQNNGV.

The CDR3 bases are TGTGCCAGCAGCTACCCCCAGGACAGAGAGCAGTACTTC. Translating gives CASSYPQDREQYF. This chain links TRBV7-9 with TRBJ2-7; D may be TRBD1 (6 bases). The CDR3 extends over 13 amino acids. The germline CDR1 and CDR2 sequences are SEHNR and FQNEAQ (reference sequence). Trimming cost V 4 bases and J 7 bases, with 14 bases left between them.

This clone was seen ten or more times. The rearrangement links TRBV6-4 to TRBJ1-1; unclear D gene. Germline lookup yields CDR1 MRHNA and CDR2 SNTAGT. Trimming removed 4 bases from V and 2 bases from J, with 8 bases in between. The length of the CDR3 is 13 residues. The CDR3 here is CASSAESNTEAFF. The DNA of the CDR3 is TGTGCCAGCAGTGCAGAATCCAACACTGAAGCTTTCTTT.

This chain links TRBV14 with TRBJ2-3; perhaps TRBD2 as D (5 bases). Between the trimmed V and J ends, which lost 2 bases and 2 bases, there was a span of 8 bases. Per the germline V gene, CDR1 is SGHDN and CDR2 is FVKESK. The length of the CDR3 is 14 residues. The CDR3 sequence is CASSQRGPTDTQYF. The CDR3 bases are TGTGCCAGCAGCCAACGGGGTCCCACAGATACGCAGTATTTT.

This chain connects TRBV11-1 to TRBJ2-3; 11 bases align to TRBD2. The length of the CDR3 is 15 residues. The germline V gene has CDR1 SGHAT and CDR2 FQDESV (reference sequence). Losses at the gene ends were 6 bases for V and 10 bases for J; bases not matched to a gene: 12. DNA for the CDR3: TGTGCCAGCAGTGTTCGGCTAGCGGGGGGAAAGCCGCAGTATTTT. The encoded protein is CASSVRLAGGKPQYF.

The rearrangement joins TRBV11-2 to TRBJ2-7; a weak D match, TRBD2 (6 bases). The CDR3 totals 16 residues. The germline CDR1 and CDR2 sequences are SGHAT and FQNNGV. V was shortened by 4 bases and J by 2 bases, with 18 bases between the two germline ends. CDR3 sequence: CASSSVTGLPPYEQYF. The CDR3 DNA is TGTGCCAGCAGCTCTGTTACAGGACTACCTCCCTACGAGCAGTACTTC.

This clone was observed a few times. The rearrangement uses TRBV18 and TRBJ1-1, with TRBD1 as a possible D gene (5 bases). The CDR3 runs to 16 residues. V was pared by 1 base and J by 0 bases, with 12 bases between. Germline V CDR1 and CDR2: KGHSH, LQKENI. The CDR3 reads CASSPQAGELNTEAFF. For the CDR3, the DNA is TGTGCCAGCTCACCACAGGCGGGGGAGCTGAACACTGAAGCTTTCTTT.

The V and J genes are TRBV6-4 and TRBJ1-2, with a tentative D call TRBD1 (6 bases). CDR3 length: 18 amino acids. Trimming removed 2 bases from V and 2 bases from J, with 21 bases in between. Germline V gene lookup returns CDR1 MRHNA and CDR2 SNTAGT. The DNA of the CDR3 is TGTGCCAGCAGTGACGCGAGTGTAGGGGGGGAGGTAAACTATGGCTACACCTTC. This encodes CASSDASVGGEVNYGYTF.

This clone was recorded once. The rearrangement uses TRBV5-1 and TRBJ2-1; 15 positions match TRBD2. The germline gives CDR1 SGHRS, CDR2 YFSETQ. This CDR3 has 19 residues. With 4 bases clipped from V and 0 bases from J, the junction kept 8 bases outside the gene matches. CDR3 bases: TGCGCCAGCAGCGAGGGACTAGCGGGAGGCTTGAGCTCCTACAATGAGCAGTTCTTC. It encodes CASSEGLAGGLSSYNEQFF. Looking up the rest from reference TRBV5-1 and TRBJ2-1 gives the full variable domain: KAGVTQTPRYLIKTRGQQVTLSCSPISGHRSVSWYQQTPGQGLQFLFEYFSETQRNKGNFPGRFSGRQFSNSRSEMNVSTLELGDSALYLCASSEGLAGGLSSYNEQFFGPGTRLTVL.

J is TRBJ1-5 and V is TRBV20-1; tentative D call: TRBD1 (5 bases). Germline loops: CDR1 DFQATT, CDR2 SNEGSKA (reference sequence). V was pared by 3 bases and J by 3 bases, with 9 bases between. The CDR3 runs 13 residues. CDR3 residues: CSASPGNNQPQHF. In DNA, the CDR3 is TGCAGTGCTAGTCCAGGGAACAATCAGCCCCAGCATTTT.

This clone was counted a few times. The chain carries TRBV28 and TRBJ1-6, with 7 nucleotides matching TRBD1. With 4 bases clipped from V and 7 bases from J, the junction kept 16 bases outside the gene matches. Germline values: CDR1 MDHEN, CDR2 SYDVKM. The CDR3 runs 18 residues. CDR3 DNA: TGTGCCAGCAGTTCCACCACACAGGGGTTAATGGGAAATTCACCCCTCCACTTT. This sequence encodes CASSSTTQGLMGNSPLHF.

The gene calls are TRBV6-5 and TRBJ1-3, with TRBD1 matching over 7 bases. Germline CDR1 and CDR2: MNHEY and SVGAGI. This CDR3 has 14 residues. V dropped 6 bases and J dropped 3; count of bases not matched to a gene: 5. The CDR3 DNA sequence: TGTGCCAGCAGCCAGACAGGGAGTGGAAACACCATATATTTT. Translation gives CASSQTGSGNTIYF.

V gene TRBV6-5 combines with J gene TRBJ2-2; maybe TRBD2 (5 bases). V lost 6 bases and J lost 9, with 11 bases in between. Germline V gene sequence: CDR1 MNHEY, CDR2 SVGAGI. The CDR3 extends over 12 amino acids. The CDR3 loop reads CASRRTGRELFF. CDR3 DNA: TGTGCCAGCAGAAGGACGGGGAGGGAGCTGTTTTTT.

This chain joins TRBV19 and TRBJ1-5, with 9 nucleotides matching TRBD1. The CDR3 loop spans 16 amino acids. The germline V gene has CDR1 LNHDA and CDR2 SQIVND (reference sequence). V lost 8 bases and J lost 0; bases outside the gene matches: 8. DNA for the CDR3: TGTGCCAGTCGATGGACAGGGGTTTATAGCAATCAGCCCCAGCATTTT. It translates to CASRWTGVYSNQPQHF.

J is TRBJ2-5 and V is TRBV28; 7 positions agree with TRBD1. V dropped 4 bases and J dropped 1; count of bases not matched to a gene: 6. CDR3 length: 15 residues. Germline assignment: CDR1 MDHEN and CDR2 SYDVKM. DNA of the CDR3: TGTGCCAGCAGTTCCTTGACAGGGTCCCAAGAGACCCAGTACTTC. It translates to CASSSLTGSQETQYF.

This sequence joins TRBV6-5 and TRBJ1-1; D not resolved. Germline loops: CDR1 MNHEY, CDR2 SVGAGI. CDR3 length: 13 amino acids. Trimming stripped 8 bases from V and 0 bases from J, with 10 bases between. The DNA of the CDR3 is TGTGCCAGCGGGAGGACTATGAACACTGAAGCTTTCTTT. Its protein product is CASGRTMNTEAFF.

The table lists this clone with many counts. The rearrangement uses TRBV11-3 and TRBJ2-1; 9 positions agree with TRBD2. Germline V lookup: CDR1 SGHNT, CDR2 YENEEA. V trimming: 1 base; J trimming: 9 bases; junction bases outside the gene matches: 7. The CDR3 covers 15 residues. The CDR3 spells CASSLGGGAVSEQFF. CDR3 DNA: TGTGCCAGCAGCTTAGGCGGGGGGGCAGTCAGTGAGCAGTTCTTC.

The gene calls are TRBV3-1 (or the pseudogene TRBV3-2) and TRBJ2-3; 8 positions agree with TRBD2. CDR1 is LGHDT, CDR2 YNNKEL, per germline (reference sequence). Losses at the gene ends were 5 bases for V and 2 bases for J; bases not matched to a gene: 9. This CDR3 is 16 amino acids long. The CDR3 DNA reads TGTGCCAGCAGCGGGAGTGGCGGGGGGAACACAGATACGCAGTATTTT. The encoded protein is CASSGSGGGNTDTQYF.

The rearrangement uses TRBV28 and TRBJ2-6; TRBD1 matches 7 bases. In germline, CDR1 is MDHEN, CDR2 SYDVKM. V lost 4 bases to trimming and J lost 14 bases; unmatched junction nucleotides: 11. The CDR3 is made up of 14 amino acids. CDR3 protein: CASSSDRALLILTF. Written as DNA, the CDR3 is TGTGCCAGCAGTTCCGACAGGGCCCTTCTCATCCTGACTTTC.

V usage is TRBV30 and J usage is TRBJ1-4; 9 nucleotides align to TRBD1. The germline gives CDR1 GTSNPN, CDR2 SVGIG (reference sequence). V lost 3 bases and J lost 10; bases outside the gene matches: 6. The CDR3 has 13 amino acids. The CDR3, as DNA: TGTGCCTGGAGGGGGACAGGGTGGGGAAAACTGTTTTTT. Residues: CAWRGTGWGKLFF.

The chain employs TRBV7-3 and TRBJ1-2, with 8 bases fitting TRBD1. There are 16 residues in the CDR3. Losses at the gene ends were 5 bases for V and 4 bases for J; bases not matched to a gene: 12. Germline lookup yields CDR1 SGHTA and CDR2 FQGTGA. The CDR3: CASSPQGGSPAYGYTF. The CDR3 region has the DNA TGTGCCAGCAGCCCACAGGGGGGGTCGCCAGCCTATGGCTACACCTTC.